A single sample gave rise to the 10 T cell receptor beta chains below, sequenced in a study of regulatory T cells in long-lasting Graves disease. Documented time point: newly diagnosed GD, antithyroid drugs for less than 3 months. The TCR library was made from RNA that had been extracted from PBMCs in TRIzol. The TCR beta library used iRepertoire HTBI primers with Arm-PCR amplification of CDR3. TCRdb reprocessed the multiplex PCR reads via MiXCR and lists one record per CDR3 protein. Altogether 420,000 or so distinct CDR3 sequences are present, roughly 17% being singletons, with the ten largest covering around a quarter. These data also featured in a second study, about T cells in Graves' hyperthyroidism and ophthalmopathy.

The material was peripheral blood mononuclear cells (PBMCs), obtained at new diagnosis, from a patient treated with antithyroid drugs. These receptors all come from a woman younger than 30 with Graves disease.

The table lists this clonotype with many counts. The genes are TRBV5-5 and TRBJ2-2; the D is unclear. The V and J ends lost 4 bases and 5 bases respectively, with 15 bases between them. The CDR3 spans 15 residues. Germline CDR1 and CDR2: SGHKS and YYEKEE (reference sequence). This CDR3 reads CASSDTARETGELFF. The CDR3 region has the DNA TGTGCCAGCAGCGATACCGCTAGGGAAACCGGGGAGCTGTTTTTT.

A remark on this clonotype: The junction differs from germline at one of its ends, possibly a read error. The chain is built from TRBV12-3 or TRBV12-4 and TRBJ1-1; D is unclear. This CDR3 has 13 residues. CDR3 coding DNA: TGTGCCAGCAGTCCTGACTCCACCACTGGAGCTTTCTTT. Translating gives CASSPDSTTGAFF.

The table lists this clonotype with many counts. The chain is built from TRBV7-3 and TRBJ2-3, with TRBD1 as a possible D gene (5 bases). Trimming took 3 bases from V and 5 from J, leaving 18 bases between them. From germline, CDR1 is SGHTA and CDR2 FQGTGA. The CDR3 sequence is 16 residues long. The CDR3 spells CASSFEGVGAGDTQYF. In DNA form, the CDR3 reads TGTGCCAGCAGCTTCGAAGGAGTTGGGGCAGGAGATACGCAGTATTTT.

The rearrangement joins TRBV15 to TRBJ2-2; 8 bases fit TRBD1. Germline CDR1 LNHNV, CDR2 YYDKDF (reference sequence). This CDR3 comprises 13 residues. The ends lost 8 bases at V and 1 base at J; junction bases unmatched: 0. The CDR3 DNA sequence: TGTGCCACCGGGACAGGGAACACCGGGGAGCTGTTTTTT. Amino acids: CATGTGNTGELFF.

With regard to this clonotype: No conserved phenylalanine or tryptophan is present at the end of the CDR3, so a read error is the likely explanation. Because the CDR3's place on the DNA is in doubt, the DNA is left out and the CDR3 is given as listed by TCRdb. The rearrangement joins TRBV6-5 to TRBJ2-1; TRBD2 is the table's D call and was not checked against the DNA. From germline, CDR1 is MNHEY and CDR2 SVGAGI. 12 amino acids form the CDR3, both terminal residues included. The CDR3 loop is CASSFLAGGPIL.

This clonotype was seen at least ten times. The CDR3 loop is CASSYSESSYEQYF. In nucleotides, the CDR3 is TGTGCCAGCAGTTACTCGGAGAGCTCCTACGAGCAGTACTTC. The chain carries TRBV6-6 and TRBJ2-7, with D unresolved. The V end was cut by 0 bases, the J end by 0 bases, with 6 bases between. The CDR3 runs 14 residues. CDR1 is MNHNY, CDR2 SVGAGI, per germline (reference sequence).

This clonotype was picked up many times. This chain connects TRBV20-1 to TRBJ2-1; D is tentatively TRBD1 or TRBD2 (5 bases each). Trimming cost V 4 bases and J 3 bases, with 10 bases left between them. The CDR3 has 13 amino acids. The germline V gene has CDR1 DFQATT and CDR2 SNEGSKA (reference sequence). Here the CDR3 DNA reads TGCAGTGCTACTCGGGACGTCTACAATGAGCAGTTCTTC. Its translation is CSATRDVYNEQFF.

This clonotype was seen a few times. The J gene is TRBJ2-2, the V gene TRBV7-3, with 9 bases aligning to TRBD2. CDR3 length equals 15 residues. The germline gives CDR1 SGHTA, CDR2 FQGTGA. Unmatched junction bases numbered 6, after V lost 5 bases and J lost 5 bases. The DNA for the CDR3 is TGTGCCAGCAGCCCTAGCGGGGCCAGAACCGGGGAGCTGTTTTTT. It encodes CASSPSGARTGELFF.

This chain connects TRBV15 to TRBJ1-6, with a weak D call TRBD1 (5 bases). The V end was cut by 0 bases, the J end by 6 bases, with 12 bases between. CDR3 size: 16 residues. Germline V gene lookup returns CDR1 LNHNV and CDR2 YYDKDF (reference sequence). Here the CDR3 reads CATSRDRSRVNSPLHF. CDR3 DNA sequence: TGTGCCACCAGCAGAGATCGGAGCAGGGTTAATTCACCCCTCCACTTT.

This clonotype was detected ten times or more. The V call is TRBV28, the J call TRBJ2-7, with 9 bases lining up with TRBD2. The CDR3 covers 16 residues. Trimming removed 3 bases from V and 1 base from J; junction bases left unmatched: 7. Germline CDR1 and CDR2: MDHEN and SYDVKM. CDR3 nucleotide sequence: TGTGCCAGCAGTTTGGAAGTTGGACTAGCGTCCTACGAGCAGTACTTC. Translation gives CASSLEVGLASYEQYF.